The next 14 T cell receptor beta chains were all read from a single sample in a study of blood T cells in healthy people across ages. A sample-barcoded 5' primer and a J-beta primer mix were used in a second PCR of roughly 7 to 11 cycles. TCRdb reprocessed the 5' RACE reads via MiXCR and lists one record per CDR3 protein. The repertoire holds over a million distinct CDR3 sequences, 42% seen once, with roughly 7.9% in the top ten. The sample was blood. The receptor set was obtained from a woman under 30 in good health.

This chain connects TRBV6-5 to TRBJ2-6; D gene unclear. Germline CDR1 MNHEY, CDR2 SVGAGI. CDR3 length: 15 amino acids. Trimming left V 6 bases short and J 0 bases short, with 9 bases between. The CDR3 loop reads CASRKTGSGANVLTF. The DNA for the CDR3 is TGTGCCAGCAGAAAGACCGGCTCTGGGGCCAACGTCCTGACTTTC.

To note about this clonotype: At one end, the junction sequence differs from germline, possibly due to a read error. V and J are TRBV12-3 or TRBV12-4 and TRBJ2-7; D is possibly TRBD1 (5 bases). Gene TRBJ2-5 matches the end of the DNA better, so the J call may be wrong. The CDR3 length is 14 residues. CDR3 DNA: TGTGCCGGCAGTGCGGACACCAAGAAAGAGACCCAGTACTTC. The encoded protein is CAGSADTKKETQYF.

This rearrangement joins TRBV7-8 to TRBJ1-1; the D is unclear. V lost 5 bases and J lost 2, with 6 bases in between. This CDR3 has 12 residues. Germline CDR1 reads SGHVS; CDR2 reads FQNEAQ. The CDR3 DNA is TGTGCCAGCAGCCAACACAACACTGAAGCTTTCTTT. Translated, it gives CASSQHNTEAFF. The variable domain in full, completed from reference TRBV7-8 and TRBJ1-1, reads GAGVSQSPRYKVAKRGQDVALRCDPISGHVSLFWYQQALGQGPEFLTYFQNEAQLDKSGLPSDRFFAERPEGSVSTLKIQRTQQEDSAVYLCASSQHNTEAFFGQGTRLTVV.

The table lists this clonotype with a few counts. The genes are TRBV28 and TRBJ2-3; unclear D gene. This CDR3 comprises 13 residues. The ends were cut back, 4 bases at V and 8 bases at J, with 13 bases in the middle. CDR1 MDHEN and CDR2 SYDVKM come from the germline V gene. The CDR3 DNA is TGTGCCAGCAGTTCCCAGATGACGGGTACGCAGTATTTT. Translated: CASSSQMTGTQYF.

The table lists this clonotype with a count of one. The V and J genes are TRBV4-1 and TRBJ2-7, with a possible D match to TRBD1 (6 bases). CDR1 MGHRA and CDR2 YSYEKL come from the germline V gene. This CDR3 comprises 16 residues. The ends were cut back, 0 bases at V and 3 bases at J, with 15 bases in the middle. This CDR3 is CASSQEVQGFYYEQYF. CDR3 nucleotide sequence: TGCGCCAGCAGCCAAGAGGTACAGGGATTTTACTACGAGCAGTACTTC.

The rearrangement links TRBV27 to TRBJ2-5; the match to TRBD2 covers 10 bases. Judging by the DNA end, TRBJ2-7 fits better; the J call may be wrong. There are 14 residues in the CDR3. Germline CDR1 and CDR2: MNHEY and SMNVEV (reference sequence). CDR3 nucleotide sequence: TGTGCCAGCAGTGTAAGCGGGGGGGTTCACGAGCAGTACTTC. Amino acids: CASSVSGGVHEQYF.

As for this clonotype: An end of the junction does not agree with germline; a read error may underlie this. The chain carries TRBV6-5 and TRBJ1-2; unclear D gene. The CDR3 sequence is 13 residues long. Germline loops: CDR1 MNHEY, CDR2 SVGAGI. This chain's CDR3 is CASSYSTTYGYIF. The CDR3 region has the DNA TGTGCCAGCAGTTACTCGACAACCTATGGCTACATCTTC.

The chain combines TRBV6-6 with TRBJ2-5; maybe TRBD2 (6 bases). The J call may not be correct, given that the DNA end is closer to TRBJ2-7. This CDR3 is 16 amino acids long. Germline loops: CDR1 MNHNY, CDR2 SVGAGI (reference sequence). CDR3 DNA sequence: TGTGCCAGCAGTTACGGCAGGCGGGGAGCGGAACACGAGCAGTACTTC. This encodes CASSYGRRGAEHEQYF.

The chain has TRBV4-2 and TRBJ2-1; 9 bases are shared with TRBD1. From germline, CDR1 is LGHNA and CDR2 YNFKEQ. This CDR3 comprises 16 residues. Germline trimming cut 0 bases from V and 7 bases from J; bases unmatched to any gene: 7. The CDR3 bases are TGTGCCAGCAGCCAAGACCTACAGGGGGCCTGGAATGAGCAGTTCTTC. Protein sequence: CASSQDLQGAWNEQFF.

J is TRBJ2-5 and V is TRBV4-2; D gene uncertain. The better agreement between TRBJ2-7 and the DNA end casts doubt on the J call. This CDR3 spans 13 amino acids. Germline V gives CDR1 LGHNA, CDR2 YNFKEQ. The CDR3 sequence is CASSQDRSGEQYF. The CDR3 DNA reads TGTGCCAGCAGCCAAGATCGGTCTGGCGAGCAGTACTTC.

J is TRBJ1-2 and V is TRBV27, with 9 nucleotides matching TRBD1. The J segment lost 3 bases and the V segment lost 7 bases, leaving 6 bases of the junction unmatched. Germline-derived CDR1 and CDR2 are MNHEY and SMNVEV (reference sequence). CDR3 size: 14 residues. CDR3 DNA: TGTGCCAGCACCGGGACAGGGACGGACTATGGCTACACCTTC. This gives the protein CASTGTGTDYGYTF.

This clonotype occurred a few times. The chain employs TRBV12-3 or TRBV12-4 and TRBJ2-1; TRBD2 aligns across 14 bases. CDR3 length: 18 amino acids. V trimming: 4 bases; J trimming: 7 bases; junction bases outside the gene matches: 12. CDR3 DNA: TGTGCCAGCAGTTCGGCCCCGGGACTAGCGGGAGACGGTAATGAGCAGTTCTTC. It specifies CASSSAPGLAGDGNEQFF.

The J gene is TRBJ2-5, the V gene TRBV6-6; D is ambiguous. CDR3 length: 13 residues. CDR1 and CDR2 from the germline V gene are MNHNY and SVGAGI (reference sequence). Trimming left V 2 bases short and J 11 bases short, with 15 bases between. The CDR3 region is CASSYRTPNEQYF. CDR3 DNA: TGTGCCAGCAGTTACCGGACCCCCAATGAGCAGTACTTC.

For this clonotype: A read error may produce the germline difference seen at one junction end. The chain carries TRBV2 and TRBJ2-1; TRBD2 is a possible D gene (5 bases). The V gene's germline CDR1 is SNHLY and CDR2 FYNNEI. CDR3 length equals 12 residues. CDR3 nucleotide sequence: TGTACCAGCGGTGTAGCCGGAGATGAGCAGTTCTTC. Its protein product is CTSGVAGDEQFF.